This T cell receptor beta chain was found in a study of technical replicates of blood from several donors. Profiling relied on immunoSEQ multiplex PCR, and the TCRdb table lists in-frame clones only, not all of them. The sample consists of some 71,000 clones, almost 98% of them appearing once. Trimming removed 10 bases from V and 5 bases from J, with 12 bases in between. The CDR3 extends over 13 amino acids. Germline loops: CDR1 MDHEN, CDR2 SYDVKM. This chain links TRBV28 with TRBJ1-6; tentative D call: TRBD1 (5 bases). Material: T cells isolated from PBMCs. This TCR was sampled from a human donor in good health. CDR3 bases: TGTGCCACAATCGGACAAAATAATTCACCCCTCCACTTT. It yields the protein CATIGQNNSPLHF.